This entry is about one T cell receptor (beta chain). Its antigen is unknown. Every TCR beta cDNA library bore unique molecular identifiers. A population of roughly 0.9 to 11 million T cells gave rise to roughly 0.5 million cDNA molecules. MiXCR, run by TCRdb on the PCR reads, gives a single entry per CDR3 protein. The sample lists more than 500,000 distinct CDR3 sequences, 34% occurring once. The sample belongs to a study of post-analysis software for immune sequencing data. Study-level information: Patients had relapsing-remitting, secondary progressive or progressive-relapsing multiple sclerosis; some lacked subtype.

Study-level points and caveats: Samples made in the same batch grouped tightly together by F measure. Controls showed lower frequencies than patients for five TRBV segments, and TRBV5-6, TRBV5-1 and TRBV20-1 were among these. In multiple sclerosis, normalized Chao1 diversity was significantly below that of controls.

This CDR3 comprises 11 residues. V was pared by 3 bases and J by 6 bases, with 7 bases between. Germline CDR1 DFQATT, CDR2 SNEGSKA (reference sequence). The TCR was taken from a girl under 18 with multiple sclerosis. The chain couples TRBV20-1 to TRBJ2-3; D not certain. Sequencing was carried out using blood. Written as DNA, the CDR3 is TGCAGTGCTAGGACCGGGGATACGCAGTATTTT. This encodes CSARTGDTQYF.